This TCR beta chain was documented in a study of radiation and T cells in renal cell carcinoma. Time point meaning: blood 2 weeks post-SBRT. Treatment: 15 Gy SBRT to primary tumor, nephrectomy 4 weeks later. Radiation-treated patients gave blood at baseline, week 2 and week 4. This renal cell carcinoma was of the clear cell type. V lost 3 bases, J lost 5 bases, and 14 bases lay in between. The CDR3 is 14 residues long. The germline V gene has CDR1 SGHRS and CDR2 YFSETQ. The method was immunoSEQ multiplex PCR; TCRdb's version includes in-frame clones alone and lacks a portion of them. This table has some 130,000 clones, approximately 75% appearing once.

This sequence joins TRBV5-1 and TRBJ1-2; unclear D gene. Sequencing was performed on blood, taken from a patient whose treatment included radiotherapy and nephrectomy. The TCR sequence derives from a woman in her sixties with renal cell carcinoma. DNA of the CDR3: TGCGCCAGCAGCTCTTCTCGGGGATCATATGGCTACACCTTC. Protein sequence: CASSSSRGSYGYTF. The full variable domain, rest sourced from reference TRBV5-1 and TRBJ1-2, is KAGVTQTPRYLIKTRGQQVTLSCSPISGHRSVSWYQQTPGQGLQFLFEYFSETQRNKGNFPGRFSGRQFSNSRSEMNVSTLELGDSALYLCASSSSRGSYGYTFGSGTRLTVV.